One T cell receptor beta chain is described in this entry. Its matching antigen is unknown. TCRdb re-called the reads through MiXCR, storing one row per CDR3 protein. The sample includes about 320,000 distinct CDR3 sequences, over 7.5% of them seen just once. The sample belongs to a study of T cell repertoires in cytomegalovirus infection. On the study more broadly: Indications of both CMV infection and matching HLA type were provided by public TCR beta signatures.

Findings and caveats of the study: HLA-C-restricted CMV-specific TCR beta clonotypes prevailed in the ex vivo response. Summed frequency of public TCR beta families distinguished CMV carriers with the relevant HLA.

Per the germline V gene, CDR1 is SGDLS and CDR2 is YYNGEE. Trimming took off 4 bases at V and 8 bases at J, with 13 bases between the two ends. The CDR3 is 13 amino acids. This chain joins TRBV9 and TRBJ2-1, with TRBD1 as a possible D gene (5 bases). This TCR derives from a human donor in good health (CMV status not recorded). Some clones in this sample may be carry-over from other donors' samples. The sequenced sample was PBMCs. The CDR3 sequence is CASSIPGSHEQFF. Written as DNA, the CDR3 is TGTGCCAGCAGCATCCCAGGGTCTCATGAGCAGTTCTTC.